Listed below are T cell receptor beta chains from one sample, sequenced in a study of T cell repertoires in MIS-A myocarditis. Repertoires were generated with immunoSEQ multiplex PCR, while TCRdb's copy carries only in-frame clones and drops some. The repertoire includes some 12,000 clones, 83% of them detected once, and 25% to 30% sits in the top ten. Sequencing was done on a sample of right ventricle heart tissue obtained at autopsy. These receptors were taken from a man aged 18 to 30 with fulminant myocarditis from multisystem inflammatory syndrome in adults (MIS-A) after COVID-19. The CDR3 runs from the conserved cysteine through the conserved F or W. Fields, in order: D gene, V gene, J gene, clone size, CDR3 protein, CDR3 DNA. The D gene is left open where the match is weak. A row's size may be missing; if present it is once, few, many or a size class.

TRBD2	TRBV3-1/TRBV3-2	TRBJ2-5	NA	CASREREGAVTQYF	TGTGCCAGCAGAGAGCGGGAGGGCGCTGTGACCCAGTACTTC
NA	TRBV6-5	TRBJ1-3	NA	CASSYGESGNTIYF	TGTGCCAGCAGTTACGGGGAGAGTGGAAACACCATATATTTT
NA	TRBV6-5	TRBJ2-3	NA	CASSYSMWSTDTQYF	TGTGCCAGCAGTTACTCGATGTGGAGCACAGATACGCAGTATTTT
NA	TRBV28	TRBJ1-2	NA	CASSKALPNYGYTF	TGTGCCAGCAGTAAGGCGTTACCCAACTATGGCTACACCTTC
TRBD2	TRBV7-2	TRBJ2-1	NA	CASTGRGAYNEQFF	TGTGCCAGTACAGGGCGGGGGGCATACAATGAGCAGTTCTTC
NA	TRBV2	TRBJ2-5	NA	CASSVSGLKTQYF	TGTGCCAGCAGTGTATCAGGGCTAAAGACCCAGTACTTC
TRBD1	TRBV4-2	TRBJ2-7	NA	CASSQASGTGLIEQYF	TGTGCCAGCAGCCAGGCATCCGGGACAGGACTGATCGAGCAGTACTTC
NA	TRBV5-4	TRBJ2-2	NA	CASSPAGAGTGELFF	TGTGCCAGCAGCCCCGCGGGGGCCGGCACCGGGGAGCTGTTTTTT
NA	TRBV2	TRBJ1-1	NA	CASSRNTEAFF	TGTGCCAGCAGCCGGAACACTGAAGCTTTCTTT
NA	TRBV24-1	TRBJ2-3	NA	CATSSTKGQDTQYF	TGTGCCACCAGTTCCACGAAGGGACAAGATACGCAGTATTTT
NA	TRBV27	TRBJ1-2	few	CASKGSYNYGYTF	TGTGCCAGCAAAGGGTCATATAACTATGGCTACACCTTC
TRBD1	TRBV29-1	TRBJ1-2	NA	CSASGTGWNTF	TGCAGCGCCTCCGGGACAGGGTGGAACACCTTC
TRBD1	TRBV27	TRBJ1-5	NA	CASSPGQGNSNQPQHF	TGTGCCAGCAGCCCCGGACAGGGGAATAGCAATCAGCCCCAGCATTTT
TRBD1	TRBV7-9	TRBJ2-1	NA	CASSFFLGQGYNEQFF	TGTGCCAGCAGCTTTTTCCTAGGACAGGGCTACAATGAGCAGTTCTTC
NA	TRBV13	TRBJ1-1	NA	CASSVGTVNTEAFF	TGTGCCAGCAGCGTAGGCACAGTGAACACTGAAGCTTTCTTT
NA	TRBV6-5	TRBJ2-7	NA	CASSPWAGSPYEQYF	TGTGCCAGCAGCCCGTGGGCCGGGTCCCCCTACGAGCAGTACTTC
NA	TRBV6-5	TRBJ1-4	NA	CASLDRATNEKLFF	TGTGCCAGCCTTGATCGAGCAACTAATGAAAAACTGTTTTTT
TRBD1	TRBV14	TRBJ2-4	NA	CASSQAHRQGNIQYF	TGTGCCAGCAGCCAAGCCCACCGACAGGGGAACATTCAGTACTTC
NA	TRBV9	TRBJ1-3	NA	CASSVDAGGAYGNTIYF	TGTGCCAGCAGCGTAGATGCCGGGGGGGCGTACGGAAACACCATATATTTT
TRBD2	TRBV7-8	TRBJ2-2	NA	CASTASGAGGITTGELFF	TGTGCCAGCACCGCCTCAGGAGCGGGGGGGATTACAACCGGGGAGCTGTTTTTT
TRBD1	TRBV7-8	TRBJ1-5	NA	CASSIQGNNQPQHF	TGTGCCAGCAGCATACAGGGGAACAATCAGCCCCAGCATTTT
NA	TRBV30	TRBJ2-3	NA	CAWSADYTDTQYF	TGTGCCTGGAGTGCCGATTACACAGATACGCAGTATTTT
TRBD1	TRBV19	TRBJ2-7	NA	CASSIGQGYEQYF	TGTGCCAGTAGTATAGGACAGGGCTACGAGCAGTACTTC
NA	TRBV2	TRBJ2-7	NA	CASTRSDSYEQYF	TGTGCCAGCACCAGGTCAGATTCCTACGAGCAGTACTTC
TRBD2	TRBV30	TRBJ2-4	NA	CAWEGLAGQSQYF	TGTGCCTGGGAAGGACTAGCGGGACAGTCTCAGTACTTC
TRBD1	TRBV2	TRBJ1-1	few	CASSRQQGARDTEAFF	TGTGCCAGCAGTCGACAACAGGGGGCGCGCGACACTGAAGCTTTCTTT
NA	TRBV27	TRBJ1-2	NA	CASSEGNYGYTF	TGTGCCAGCAGTGAGGGAAACTATGGCTACACCTTC
TRBD2	TRBV5-5	TRBJ2-5	NA	CASSIDPGRRAETQYF	TGTGCCAGCAGCATAGACCCCGGGAGGCGGGCAGAGACCCAGTACTTC
TRBD2	TRBV27	TRBJ2-3	NA	CASSFIAGADTDTQYF	TGTGCCAGCAGTTTTATAGCGGGGGCCGACACAGATACGCAGTATTTT
TRBD1	TRBV28	TRBJ2-7	NA	CASSLPWTGNYEQYF	TGTGCCAGCAGTTTACCCTGGACAGGGAACTACGAGCAGTACTTC
NA	TRBV18	TRBJ2-6	NA	CASSPTIPSGANVLTF	TGTGCCAGCTCACCTACTATCCCCTCTGGGGCCAACGTCCTGACTTTC
TRBD1	TRBV7-9	TRBJ1-1	NA	CASSRGLAEAFF	TGTGCCAGCAGCAGGGGGCTGGCGGAAGCTTTCTTT
NA	TRBV7-8	TRBJ1-5	NA	CASGKTGNQPQHF	TGTGCCAGCGGAAAAACAGGGAATCAGCCCCAGCATTTT
TRBD2	TRBV5-1	TRBJ2-1	NA	CASSLYFGGLAEGEQFF	TGCGCCAGCAGCCTATACTTTGGGGGACTAGCAGAGGGTGAGCAGTTCTTC
TRBD1	TRBV28	TRBJ2-7	NA	CASSSGQATYEQYF	TGTGCCAGCAGTTCGGGACAGGCCACCTACGAGCAGTACTTC
NA	TRBV7-9	TRBJ2-5	NA	CASSLDAPGTQYF	TGTGCCAGCAGCTTAGACGCTCCAGGCACCCAGTACTTC
TRBD1	TRBV6-9	TRBJ2-2	NA	CASSSPRTGANTGELFF	TGTGCCAGCAGTTCCCCTCGGACAGGGGCGAACACCGGGGAGCTGTTTTTT
NA	TRBV27	TRBJ1-1	once	CASSSLRAGANTEAFF	TGTGCCAGCAGTTCCCTTAGAGCGGGGGCGAACACTGAAGCTTTCTTT
TRBD1	TRBV11-2	TRBJ1-3	NA	CASSPDPGQFNGNTIYF	TGTGCCAGCAGCCCAGACCCGGGACAGTTTAATGGAAACACCATATATTTT
TRBD2	TRBV4-2	TRBJ2-5	NA	CASSQASGRAGETQYF	TGTGCCAGCAGCCAAGCCAGCGGGAGGGCCGGGGAGACCCAGTACTTC
NA	TRBV5-4	TRBJ1-4	few	CASSPDSLDEKLFF	TGTGCCAGCAGCCCAGACAGTTTAGATGAAAAACTGTTTTTT
NA	TRBV4-3	TRBJ1-6	NA	CASSQEPLGGSYNSPLHF	TGCGCCAGCAGCCAAGAACCCCTAGGGGGCTCCTATAATTCACCCCTCCACTTT
NA	TRBV2	TRBJ2-3	NA	CASRGIFITDTQYF	TGTGCCAGCAGAGGGATCTTTATCACAGATACGCAGTATTTT
NA	TRBV5-4	TRBJ2-2	NA	CASSKWAVSNTGELFF	TGTGCCAGCAGCAAGTGGGCGGTTTCGAACACCGGGGAGCTGTTTTTT
NA	TRBV2	TRBJ1-4	NA	CASSRSLSNEKLFF	TGTGCCAGCAGCAGAAGCCTGAGTAATGAAAAACTGTTTTTT
TRBD1	TRBV7-3	TRBJ2-7	NA	CASSISGTGAEQYF	TGTGCCAGCAGCATCTCCGGGACAGGGGCCGAGCAGTACTTC
TRBD1	TRBV7-8	TRBJ2-7	NA	CASSDRGSSYEQYF	TGTGCCAGCTCCGACAGGGGAAGCTCCTACGAGCAGTACTTC
NA	TRBV18	TRBJ1-3	NA	CASSPSLGQGNTIYF	TGTGCCAGCTCACCTAGTCTGGGACAAGGAAACACCATATATTTT
NA	TRBV5-6	TRBJ1-2	once	CASSLAREGVVHGYTF	TGTGCCAGCAGCTTGGCCAGGGAGGGGGTCGTTCATGGCTACACCTTC
TRBD1	TRBV4-3	TRBJ1-2	NA	CASSPRAGGDGYTF	TGCGCCAGCAGCCCTCGGGCAGGGGGAGATGGCTACACCTTC
NA	TRBV27	TRBJ1-6	NA	CASGESPLHF	TGTGCCAGCGGGGAATCACCCCTCCACTTT
TRBD1	TRBV4-1	TRBJ1-6	few	CASSQGDRGASPLHF	TGCGCCAGCAGCCAAGGGGACAGGGGAGCCTCACCCCTCCACTTT
NA	TRBV5-1	TRBJ2-1	NA	CASSYYSGRSYNEQFF	TGCGCCAGCAGCTACTATAGCGGCCGCTCCTACAATGAGCAGTTCTTC